The 17 T cell receptor beta chains presented below share a single source sample, sequenced in a study of T cell changes during pregnancy in multiple sclerosis. Assay: immunoSEQ multiplex PCR; the TCRdb copy retains only in-frame clones and omits some. The sample holds tens of thousands of clones, around 94% seen once. Here the sequenced sample was peripheral blood, taken in the third trimester of pregnancy. These receptors all come from a female donor with multiple sclerosis, enrolled in a pregnancy study.

This chain uses TRBV13 with TRBJ2-7, with TRBD1 as a possible D gene (5 bases). CDR3 size: 13 residues. Germline V lookup: CDR1 PRHDT, CDR2 FYEKMQ (reference sequence). Trimming cost V 0 bases and J 5 bases, with 8 bases left between them. The CDR3 spells CASSLGRVHEQYF. DNA of the CDR3: TGTGCCAGCAGCTTAGGCAGGGTCCACGAGCAGTACTTC.

This chain joins TRBV7-2 and TRBJ2-1, with D unresolved. From germline, CDR1 is SGHTA and CDR2 FQGNSA. CDR3 size: 12 residues. The V and J ends lost 2 bases and 9 bases respectively, with 8 bases between them. The CDR3 region is CASSLPVSEQFF. The DNA for the CDR3 is TGTGCCAGCAGCTTACCGGTTAGTGAGCAGTTCTTC.

The gene calls are TRBV18 and TRBJ2-7; the match to TRBD1 covers 8 bases. The CDR3 loop spans 14 amino acids. V gave up 9 bases and J gave up 8 bases; unmatched junction bases: 15. Germline CDR1 is KGHSH and CDR2 is LQKENI. The DNA for the CDR3 is TGTGCCAGTCAAGGCGACAGGGGATTCGGCCAGCAGTACTTC. Protein: CASQGDRGFGQQYF.

This clone was observed once. The chain combines TRBV19 with TRBJ1-1, with 9 bases matching TRBD1. The V segment lost 1 base and the J segment 2 bases; nucleotides outside the gene matches: 5. The CDR3 spans 16 residues. Germline V gene data show CDR1 as LNHDA and CDR2 as SQIVND (reference sequence). CDR3 coding DNA: TGTGCCAGTAGTATAGGTACAGGGGGCGCAAACACTGAAGCTTTCTTT. As protein: CASSIGTGGANTEAFF. Complete variable domain (other parts from reference TRBV19 and TRBJ1-1): DGGITQSPKYLFRKEGQNVTLSCEQNLNHDAMYWYRQDPGQGLRLIYYSQIVNDFQKGDIAEGYSVSREKKESFPLTVTSAQKNPTAFYLCASSIGTGGANTEAFFGQGTRLTVV.

This chain links TRBV18 with TRBJ1-2; D remains unclear. CDR3 length equals 16 residues. The V end was cut by 2 bases, the J end by 2 bases, with 15 bases between. In germline, CDR1 is KGHSH, CDR2 LQKENI. CDR3 nucleotides: TGTGCCAGCTCACCATTCGTCCACAGAGACAACTATGGCTACACCTTC. Protein: CASSPFVHRDNYGYTF.

DNA of the CDR3: TGTGCCAGCAGTTTGGAGGGGCCAACCTACGAGCAGTACTTC. As protein: CASSLEGPTYEQYF. The J gene is TRBJ2-7, the V gene TRBV28; a possible D gene is TRBD2 (6 bases). V was shortened by 3 bases and J by 2 bases, with 11 bases between the two germline ends. CDR3 length equals 14 residues. Germline CDR1 is MDHEN and CDR2 is SYDVKM.

V gene TRBV5-8 combines with J gene TRBJ2-6; 8 nucleotides agree with TRBD1. CDR1 and CDR2 from the germline V gene are SGHTS and YDEGEE. The CDR3 sequence is 16 residues long. Trimming took 9 bases from V and 4 from J; bases not matched to a gene: 12. CDR3 region: CATRTGKVLGANVLTF. The DNA for the CDR3 is TGTGCCACCCGGACAGGGAAGGTTCTGGGGGCCAACGTCCTGACTTTC.

Concerning this clone itself: Other DNA sequences from this sample encode an identical CDR3 as well. The chain recombines TRBV27 with TRBJ1-1; TRBD1 matches 8 bases. The CDR3 spans 13 residues. J lost 4 bases, V lost 2 bases, and 0 bases had no gene match. CDR1 and CDR2 (germline): MNHEY, SMNVEV (reference sequence). CDR3 DNA sequence: TGTGCCAGCAGTTTAACAGGGGGCACTGAAGCTTTCTTT. Its translation: CASSLTGGTEAFF.

V usage is TRBV6-5 and J usage is TRBJ1-3; no firm D call. V was trimmed by 2 bases and J by 1 base, leaving 9 bases between them. CDR1 MNHEY and CDR2 SVGAGI come from the germline V gene. The CDR3 runs to 15 residues. The CDR3 reads CASSYEGGSGNTIYF. CDR3 in DNA: TGTGCCAGCAGTTACGAGGGTGGTTCTGGAAACACCATATATTTT.

The rearrangement joins TRBV29-1 to TRBJ1-1; D not resolved. CDR1 SQVTM and CDR2 ANQGSEA come from the germline V gene. V gave up 6 bases and J gave up 3 bases, with 8 bases separating them. The CDR3 is 11 amino acids. The CDR3 spells CSVRRDTEAFF. The CDR3 nucleotides read TGCAGCGTCCGGAGGGACACTGAAGCTTTCTTT.

This chain links TRBV5-5 with TRBJ1-3; weak D call: TRBD1 (5 bases). The germline V and J ends were trimmed by 3 bases and 0 bases, with 7 bases remaining between them. The CDR3 runs to 14 residues. Germline V gives CDR1 SGHKS, CDR2 YYEKEE (reference sequence). The CDR3 DNA reads as TGTGCCAGCAGCTGGACATCCTCTGGAAACACCATATATTTT. Translation: CASSWTSSGNTIYF.

The chain is built from TRBV5-1 and TRBJ2-4; no clear D gene. Trimming pared 4 bases from V and 7 bases from J, leaving 12 bases between. Germline lookup yields CDR1 SGHRS and CDR2 YFSETQ. This CDR3 contains 13 residues. The CDR3 region has the DNA TGCGCCAGCAGCGGAGCCGTCGAGAACATTCAGTACTTC. Amino acid sequence: CASSGAVENIQYF.

The V call is TRBV15, the J call TRBJ2-5; the D gene is possibly TRBD1 (5 bases). Germline values: CDR1 LNHNV, CDR2 YYDKDF (reference sequence). V gave up 3 bases and J gave up 5 bases, with 16 bases separating them. The CDR3 has 15 residues. CDR3 sequence reads: CATSRDDRGLETQYF. CDR3 DNA: TGTGCCACCAGCAGGGATGACAGAGGTTTGGAGACCCAGTACTTC.

Concerning this clone: This same CDR3 is encoded by further DNA sequences in the sample. V gene TRBV5-1 combines with J gene TRBJ2-3; 7 bases are shared with TRBD1. V was clipped by 3 bases and J by 2 bases; unmatched bases: 3. CDR3 length equals 14 residues. In germline, CDR1 is SGHRS, CDR2 YFSETQ. CDR3 sequence (DNA): TGCGCCAGCAGCTCAGGGGGTTACACAGATACGCAGTATTTT. Amino acid sequence: CASSSGGYTDTQYF.

Only one count was recorded for this clone. The CDR3 is CATSRAAGLPGANVLTF. The CDR3 coding sequence is TGTGCCACCAGCAGAGCAGCCGGACTCCCTGGGGCCAACGTCCTGACTTTC. The V gene is TRBV15, the J gene TRBJ2-6, with a weak D call TRBD2 (5 bases). V was shortened by 1 base and J by 2 bases, with 12 bases between the two germline ends. Germline values: CDR1 LNHNV, CDR2 YYDKDF (reference sequence). The length of the CDR3 is 17 residues.

This chain joins TRBV28 and TRBJ2-7; 13 bases agree with TRBD2. V lost 5 bases, J lost 4 bases, and 14 bases stayed unmatched. The CDR3 length is 18 residues. CDR1 MDHEN and CDR2 SYDVKM come from the germline V gene. The CDR3 DNA sequence: TGTGCCAGCAGTGTCCGTCTAATGGGGACTAGCGGGACTTACGAGCAGTACTTC. Translating gives CASSVRLMGTSGTYEQYF.

The rearrangement uses TRBV5-1 and TRBJ1-1; D unclear. Germline CDR1 reads SGHRS; CDR2 reads YFSETQ. The CDR3 spans 11 residues. Trimming stripped 5 bases from V and 3 bases from J, with 5 bases between. The CDR3 coding sequence is TGCGCCAGCAGATATGACACTGAAGCTTTCTTT. The encoded protein is CASRYDTEAFF.